A selection of T cell receptor beta chains follows, all from one sample in a study of kidney transplant recipient with SARS-CoV-2 infection. TCRdb redid the calling of the reads with MiXCR, one entry per CDR3 protein. Counted here are approximately 250,000 distinct CDR3 sequences, more than 25% occurring once; the ten biggest clones make up less than 8.5%. The starting material was a blood sample, obtained at baseline and on roughly day 120 from a kidney transplant recipient. The receptors come from a male patient in his thirties who had COVID-19 and was a kidney transplant recipient. These T cells may partly come from the graft donor. The CDR3 runs from the conserved cysteine through the conserved F or W. The D gene is left open where the match is weak. Expanded clones are given a class, and other clones once, few, many or no size at all.

V gene,clone size,D gene,J gene,CDR3 DNA,CDR3 protein
TRBV11-2,many,TRBD1,TRBJ1-3,TGTGCCAGCAGGTCGACAGGGGCTGGAAACACCATATATTTT,CASRSTGAGNTIYF
TRBV27,many,-,TRBJ1-4,TGTGCCAGCAGTTTCGGGGGGCTTGGTGAAAAACTGTTTTTT,CASSFGGLGEKLFF
TRBV3-1,-,-,TRBJ2-1,TGTGCCAGCAGCCAAGATGGGGCCCGGAGCTCCTACAATGAGCAGTTCTTC,CASSQDGARSSYNEQFF
TRBV2,many,-,TRBJ2-1,TGTGCCAGCAGTGAAGCGGGTCTCTACAATGAGCAGTTCTTC,CASSEAGLYNEQFF
TRBV12-3/TRBV12-4,many,-,TRBJ2-2,TGTGCCAGCAGCTTAGGAGGCGGGGAGCTGTTTTTT,CASSLGGGELFF
TRBV5-1,few,-,TRBJ2-3,TGCGCCAGCAGCTTGGAGTGGGGGGCAGATACGCAGTATTTT,CASSLEWGADTQYF
TRBV7-9,many,-,TRBJ2-2,TGTGCCAGCAGCTTAGAAAGGGGAAGGACCGGGGAGCTGTTTTTT,CASSLERGRTGELFF
TRBV23-1,many,-,TRBJ1-2,TGCGCCAGCAGTATGCCACTGCTACGCAGAAAGACCTATGGCTACACCTTC,CASSMPLLRRKTYGYTF
TRBV7-8,many,-,TRBJ1-2,TGTGCCAGCAGCTTGTCTGGGTTTACCCGAAAGACCTATGGCTACACCTTC,CASSLSGFTRKTYGYTF
TRBV6-1,once,-,TRBJ2-7,TGTGTCAGCAGTTACGGAGGCGGCGAGCAGTACTTC,CVSSYGGGEQYF
TRBV7-6,many,TRBD2,TRBJ2-2,TGTGCCAGCAGCCCAGGGCCGGAAGCTAGCGGGACCGGGGAGCTGTTTTTT,CASSPGPEASGTGELFF
TRBV11-1,many,-,TRBJ1-2,TGTGCCAGCAGCGCTACCTTTAAGGCTGGAAAGACCTATGGCTACACCTTC,CASSATFKAGKTYGYTF
TRBV28,-,-,TRBJ1-5,TGTGCCGGCATCCCCCAGGGAAATGGAAATCAGCCCCAGCATTTT,CAGIPQGNGNQPQHF
TRBV28,many,-,TRBJ1-4,TGTGCCAGCAGTTTATCGGAAAAACTGTTTTTT,CASSLSEKLFF
TRBV3-1,-,-,TRBJ1-1,TGTGCCAGCAGCTGTCAGCTTCCCATTTCAATTCGCACTGAAGCTTTCTTT,CASSCQLPISIRTEAFF
TRBV12-2,many,-,TRBJ1-2,TGTGCAAGTCGCGAAGCTACGACTCCACGAAAGACCTATGGCTACACCTTC,CASREATTPRKTYGYTF
TRBV3-1,many,-,TRBJ2-6,TGTGCCAGCAGCCGACCAGGGACACCTTGGGGGTCTGGGGCCAACGTCCTGACTTTC,CASSRPGTPWGSGANVLTF
TRBV7-4,many,-,TRBJ1-2,TGTGCCAGCAGCAAATCTTGTTCAGCTCGAAAGACCTATGGCTACACCTTC,CASSKSCSARKTYGYTF
TRBV11-2,many,-,TRBJ2-1,TGTGCCAGCAGCCAGGGCGCCTCATACAATGAGCAGTTCTTC,CASSQGASYNEQFF
TRBV11-2,many,-,TRBJ2-7,TGTGCCAGCAGCTTCAGTGTGTGGTACTCCTACGAGCAGTACTTC,CASSFSVWYSYEQYF
TRBV4-1,many,-,TRBJ1-2,TGCGCCAGCAGCCAAGATTCTCGCGAGTTTGGCGAACATGGCTACACCTTC,CASSQDSREFGEHGYTF
TRBV19,many,-,TRBJ1-1,TGTGCCAGTAAAAAAGGGACGGGCGCGCTAATGAACACTGAAGCTTTCTTT,CASKKGTGALMNTEAFF
TRBV7-2,many,TRBD1,TRBJ1-2,TGTGCCAGCAGCTTAGTAGTGGGACAGGGCAATGGCTACACCTTC,CASSLVVGQGNGYTF
TRBV27,medium-sized,TRBD1,TRBJ1-4,TGTGCCAGCAGTACCGGGACAGGGGGCCTGACTAATGAAAAACTGTTTTTT,CASSTGTGGLTNEKLFF
TRBV6-5,many,-,TRBJ2-2,TGTGCCAGCAGTTACGGCAGTGGGACTCCACTGTTTTTT,CASSYGSGTPLFF
TRBV11-3,-,-,TRBJ1-2,TGTGCCGGCAGCCCCGGACGGGGGGGAGTTATGTATGGCTACACCTTC,CAGSPGRGGVMYGYTF
TRBV20-1,many,-,TRBJ1-2,TGCAGTGCTAAAGATGTGCTGTTTCGAAAGACCTATGGCTACACCTTC,CSAKDVLFRKTYGYTF